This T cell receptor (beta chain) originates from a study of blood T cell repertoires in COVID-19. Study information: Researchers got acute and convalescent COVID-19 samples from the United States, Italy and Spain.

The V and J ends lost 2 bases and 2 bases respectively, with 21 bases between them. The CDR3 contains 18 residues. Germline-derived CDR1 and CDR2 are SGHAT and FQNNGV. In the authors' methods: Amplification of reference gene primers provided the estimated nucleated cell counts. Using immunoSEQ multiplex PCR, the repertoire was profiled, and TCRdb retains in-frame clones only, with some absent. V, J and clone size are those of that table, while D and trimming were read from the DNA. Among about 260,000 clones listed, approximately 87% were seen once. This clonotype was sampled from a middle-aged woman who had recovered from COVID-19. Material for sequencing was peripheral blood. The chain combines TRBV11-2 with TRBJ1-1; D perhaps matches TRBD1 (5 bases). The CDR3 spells CASSLSPRAVGLNTEAFF. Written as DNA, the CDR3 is TGTGCCAGCAGCTTAAGCCCCAGGGCAGTTGGTTTAAACACTGAAGCTTTCTTT.